What follows are 4 T cell receptor beta chains derived from one specimen sequenced in a study of early stage breast cancer tumors. Generated by immunoSEQ multiplex PCR, the TCRdb table keeps only in-frame clones and is missing some. The sample carries roughly 58,000 clones, over 80% recorded once. Specimen: blood. These receptors were obtained from a person aged 70 to 85 with breast cancer.

In this sample, this clone turned up once. The rearrangement links TRBV30 to TRBJ1-3, with unresolved D. Trimming cost V 3 bases and J 0 bases, with 12 bases left between them. The germline gives CDR1 GTSNPN, CDR2 SVGIG (reference sequence). CDR3 size: 15 residues. Here the CDR3 reads CAWSVARSSGNTIYF. The CDR3, as DNA: TGTGCCTGGAGCGTGGCGAGGAGCTCTGGAAACACCATATATTTT.

The chain links TRBV15 to TRBJ2-7; TRBD1 matches at 12 bases. Germline CDR1 reads LNHNV; CDR2 reads YYDKDF (reference sequence). The V gene end was trimmed by 3 bases and the J gene end by 6 bases; junction bases not matched to a gene: 6. The CDR3 covers 15 residues. The CDR3 sequence: CATSRGQGAFIEQYF. The CDR3, as DNA: TGTGCCACCAGCAGGGGACAGGGGGCGTTCATCGAGCAGTACTTC.

The chain is built from TRBV19 and TRBJ1-2, with 11 bases matching TRBD1. The CDR3 runs 14 residues. CDR1 and CDR2 from the germline V gene are LNHDA and SQIVND (reference sequence). V shed 5 bases, J shed 2 bases, and the junction held 1 base outside the gene matches. CDR3 sequence: CASSGQGANYGYTF. In DNA, the CDR3 is TGTGCCAGTAGTGGACAGGGGGCCAACTATGGCTACACCTTC.

The chain uses TRBV27 and TRBJ1-5, with D perhaps TRBD1 (5 bases). V lost 5 bases and J 4 bases, leaving 9 bases between the germline ends. The CDR3 length is 13 residues. From germline, CDR1 is MNHEY and CDR2 SMNVEV (reference sequence). The CDR3 nucleotides read TGTGCCAGCAGTCCTCAGGGTAATCAGCCCCAGCATTTT. Its protein is CASSPQGNQPQHF.